Here is one T cell receptor (beta chain) with its context. These data are taken from a study of blood T cell repertoires in COVID-19. Study summary: Researchers got acute and convalescent COVID-19 samples from the United States, Italy and Spain. PBMCs, B-cell-depleted T cells, or T cells provided the cDNA or gDNA that made up the material.

TCRdb keeps only in-frame clones here, not all; method: immunoSEQ multiplex PCR. Of a few hundred thousand clones in the sample, more than 70% were seen once. Trimming removed 4 bases from V and 7 bases from J; junction bases left unmatched: 7. CDR1 is SGHRS, CDR2 YFSETQ, per germline. The CDR3 is made up of 13 amino acids. The TCR originated in a woman aged 50 to 60 who had recovered from COVID-19. The chain employs TRBV5-1 and TRBJ2-7, with 8 bases that match TRBD1. The specimen was peripheral blood. CDR3 DNA: TGCGCCAGCAGCCGGACAGGGCTGGGGGAGCAGTACTTC. Amino acids: CASSRTGLGEQYF.